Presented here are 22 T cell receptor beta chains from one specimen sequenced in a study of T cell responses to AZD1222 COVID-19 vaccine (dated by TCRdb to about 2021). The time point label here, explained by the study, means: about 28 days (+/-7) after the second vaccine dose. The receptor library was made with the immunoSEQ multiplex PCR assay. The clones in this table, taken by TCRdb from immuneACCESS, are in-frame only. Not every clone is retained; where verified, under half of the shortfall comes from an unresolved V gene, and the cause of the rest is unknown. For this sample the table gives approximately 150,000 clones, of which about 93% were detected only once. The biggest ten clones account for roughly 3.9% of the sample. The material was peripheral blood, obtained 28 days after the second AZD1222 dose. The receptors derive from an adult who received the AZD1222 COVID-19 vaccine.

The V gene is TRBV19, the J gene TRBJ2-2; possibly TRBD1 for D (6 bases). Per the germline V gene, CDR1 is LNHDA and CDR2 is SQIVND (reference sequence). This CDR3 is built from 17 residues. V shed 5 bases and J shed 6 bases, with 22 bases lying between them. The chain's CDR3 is CASSPLGAALGAGELFF. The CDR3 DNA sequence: TGTGCCAGTAGTCCGCTGGGGGCGGCCCTGGGCGCCGGGGAGCTGTTTTTT.

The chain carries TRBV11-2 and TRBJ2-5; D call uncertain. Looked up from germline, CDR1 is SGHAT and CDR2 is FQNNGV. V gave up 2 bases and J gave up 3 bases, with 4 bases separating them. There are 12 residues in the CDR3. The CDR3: CASSLYEETQYF. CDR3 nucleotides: TGTGCCAGCAGCTTATACGAAGAGACCCAGTACTTC.

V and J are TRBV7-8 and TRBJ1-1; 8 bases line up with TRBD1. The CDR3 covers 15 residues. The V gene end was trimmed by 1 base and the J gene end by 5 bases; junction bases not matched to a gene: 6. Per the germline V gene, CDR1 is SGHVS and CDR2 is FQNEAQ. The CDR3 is CASSLDWTGRTEAFF. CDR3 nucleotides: TGTGCCAGCAGCTTAGATTGGACAGGGCGGACTGAAGCTTTCTTT.

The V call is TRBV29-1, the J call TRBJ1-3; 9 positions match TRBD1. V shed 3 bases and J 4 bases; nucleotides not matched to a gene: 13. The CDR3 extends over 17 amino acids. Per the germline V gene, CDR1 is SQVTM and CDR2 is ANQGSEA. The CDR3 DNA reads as TGCAGCGTTGAGATTGCCCTACAGGGGGCGTCAGGAAACACCATATATTTT. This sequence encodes CSVEIALQGASGNTIYF.

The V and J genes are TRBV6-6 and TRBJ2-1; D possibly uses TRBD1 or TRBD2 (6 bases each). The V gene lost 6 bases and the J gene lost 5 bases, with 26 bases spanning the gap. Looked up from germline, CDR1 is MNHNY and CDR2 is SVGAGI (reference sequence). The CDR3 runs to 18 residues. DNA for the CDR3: TGTGCCAGCAGACGAATGGGGGGCCCAGGGCCTCTCAACAATGAGCAGTTCTTC. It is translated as CASRRMGGPGPLNNEQFF.

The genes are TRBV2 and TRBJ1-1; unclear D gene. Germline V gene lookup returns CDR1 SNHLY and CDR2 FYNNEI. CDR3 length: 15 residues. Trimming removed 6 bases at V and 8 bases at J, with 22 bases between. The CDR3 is CASREVQVGRSEAFF. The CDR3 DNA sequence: TGTGCCAGCAGGGAGGTCCAGGTTGGGCGCTCCGAAGCTTTCTTT. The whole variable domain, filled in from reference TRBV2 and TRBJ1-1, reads EPEVTQTPSHQVTQMGQEVILRCVPISNHLYFYWYRQILGQKVEFLVSFYNNEISEKSEIFDDQFSVERPDGSNFTLKIRSTKLEDSAMYFCASREVQVGRSEAFFGQGTRLTVV.

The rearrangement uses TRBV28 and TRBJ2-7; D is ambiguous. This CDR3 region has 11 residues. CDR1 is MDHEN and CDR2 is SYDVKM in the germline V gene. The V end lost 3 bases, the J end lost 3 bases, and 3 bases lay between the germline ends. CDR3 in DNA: TGTGCCAGCAGTTTCGTCTACGAGCAGTACTTC. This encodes CASSFVYEQYF.

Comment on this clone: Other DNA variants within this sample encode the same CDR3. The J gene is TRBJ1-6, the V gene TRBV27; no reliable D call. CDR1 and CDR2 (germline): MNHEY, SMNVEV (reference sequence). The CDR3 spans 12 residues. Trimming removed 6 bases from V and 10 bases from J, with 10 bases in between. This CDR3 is CASSRGRSPLHF. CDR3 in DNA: TGTGCCAGCAGCCGGGGTCGATCACCCCTCCACTTT.

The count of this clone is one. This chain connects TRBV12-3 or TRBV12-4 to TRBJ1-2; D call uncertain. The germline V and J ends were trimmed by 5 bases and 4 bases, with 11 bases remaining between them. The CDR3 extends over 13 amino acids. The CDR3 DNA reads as TGTGCCAGCAGTCCCGGGCTAGCCTATGGCTACACCTTC. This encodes CASSPGLAYGYTF.

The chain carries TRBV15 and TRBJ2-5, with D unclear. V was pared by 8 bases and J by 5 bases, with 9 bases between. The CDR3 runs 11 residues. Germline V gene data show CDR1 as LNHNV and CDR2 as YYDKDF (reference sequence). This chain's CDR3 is CATANKETQYF. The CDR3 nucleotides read TGTGCCACCGCAAACAAGGAGACCCAGTACTTC.

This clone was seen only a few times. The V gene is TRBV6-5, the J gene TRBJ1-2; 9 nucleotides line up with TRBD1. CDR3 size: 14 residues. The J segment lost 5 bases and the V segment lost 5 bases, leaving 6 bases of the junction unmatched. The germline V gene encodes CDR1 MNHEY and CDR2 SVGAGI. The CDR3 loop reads CASSTRDRAYGYTF. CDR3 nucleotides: TGTGCCAGCAGTACCCGGGACAGGGCGTATGGCTACACCTTC.

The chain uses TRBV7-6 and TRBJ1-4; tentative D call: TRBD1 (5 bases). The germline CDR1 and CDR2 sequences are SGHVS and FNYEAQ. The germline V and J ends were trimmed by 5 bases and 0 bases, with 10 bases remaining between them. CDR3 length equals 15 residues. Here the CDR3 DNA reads TGTGCCAGCAGCCCGGGACCGGCAACTAATGAAAAACTGTTTTTT. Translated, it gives CASSPGPATNEKLFF.

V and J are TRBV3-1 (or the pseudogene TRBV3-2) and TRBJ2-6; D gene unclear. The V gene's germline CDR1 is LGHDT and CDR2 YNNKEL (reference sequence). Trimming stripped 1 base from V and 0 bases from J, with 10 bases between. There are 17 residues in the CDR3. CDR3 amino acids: CASSQVVYLSGANVLTF. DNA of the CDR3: TGTGCCAGCAGCCAAGTCGTCTACCTCTCTGGGGCCAACGTCCTGACTTTC.

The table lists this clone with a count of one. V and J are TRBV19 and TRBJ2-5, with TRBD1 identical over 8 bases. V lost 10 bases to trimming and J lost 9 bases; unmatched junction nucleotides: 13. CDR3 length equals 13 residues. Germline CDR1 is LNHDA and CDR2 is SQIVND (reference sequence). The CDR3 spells CATTSGTGGPQYF. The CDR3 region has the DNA TGTGCCACCACCTCCGGGACAGGCGGGCCCCAGTACTTC.

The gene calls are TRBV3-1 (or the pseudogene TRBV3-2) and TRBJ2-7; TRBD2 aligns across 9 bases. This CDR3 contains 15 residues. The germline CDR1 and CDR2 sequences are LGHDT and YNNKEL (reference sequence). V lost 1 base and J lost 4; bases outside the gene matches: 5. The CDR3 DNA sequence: TGTGCCAGCAGCCAAGGAATGGCGGGAGGGTACGAGCAGTACTTC. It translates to CASSQGMAGGYEQYF.

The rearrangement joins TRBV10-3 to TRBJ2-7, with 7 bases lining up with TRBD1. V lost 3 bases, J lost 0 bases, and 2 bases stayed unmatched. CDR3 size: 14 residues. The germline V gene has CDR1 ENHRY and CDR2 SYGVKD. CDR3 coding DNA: TGTGCCATCAGTGAACAGGGGACCTCCTACGAGCAGTACTTC. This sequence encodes CAISEQGTSYEQYF.

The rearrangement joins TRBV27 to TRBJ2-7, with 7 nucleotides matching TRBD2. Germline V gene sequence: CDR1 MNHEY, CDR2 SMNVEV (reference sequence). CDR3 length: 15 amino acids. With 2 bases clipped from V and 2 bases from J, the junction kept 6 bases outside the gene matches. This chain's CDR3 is CASSLSGTLPYEQYF. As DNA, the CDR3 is TGTGCCAGCAGTTTAAGCGGGACTTTACCCTACGAGCAGTACTTC.

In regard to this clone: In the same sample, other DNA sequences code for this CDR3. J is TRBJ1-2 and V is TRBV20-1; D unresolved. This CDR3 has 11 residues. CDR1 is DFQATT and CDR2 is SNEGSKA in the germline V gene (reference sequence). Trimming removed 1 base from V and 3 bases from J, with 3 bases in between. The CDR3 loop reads CSARGDYGYTF. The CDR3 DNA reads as TGCAGTGCTAGAGGAGACTATGGCTACACCTTC.

CDR3 sequence reads: CASRYKTFGSYEQYF. CDR3 sequence (DNA): TGTGCCAGCAGATACAAAACCTTTGGGTCCTACGAGCAGTACTTC. The chain combines TRBV28 with TRBJ2-7, with no clear D. Deletions cut 6 bases from V and 1 base from J, with 16 bases between. CDR3 length: 15 amino acids. Germline V gives CDR1 MDHEN, CDR2 SYDVKM.

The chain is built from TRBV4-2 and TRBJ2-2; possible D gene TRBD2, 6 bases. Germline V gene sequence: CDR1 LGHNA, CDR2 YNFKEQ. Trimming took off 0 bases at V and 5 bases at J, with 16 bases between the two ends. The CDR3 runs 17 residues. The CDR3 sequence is CASSQDLSLGGTGELFF. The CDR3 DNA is TGTGCCAGCAGCCAAGATCTATCCTTGGGGGGAACCGGGGAGCTGTTTTTT.

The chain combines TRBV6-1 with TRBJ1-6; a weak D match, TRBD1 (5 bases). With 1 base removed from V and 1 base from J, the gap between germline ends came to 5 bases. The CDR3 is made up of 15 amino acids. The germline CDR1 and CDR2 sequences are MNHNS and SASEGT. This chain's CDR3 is CASSEGGSYNSPLHF. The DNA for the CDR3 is TGTGCCAGCAGTGAAGGGGGGTCCTATAATTCACCCCTCCACTTT.

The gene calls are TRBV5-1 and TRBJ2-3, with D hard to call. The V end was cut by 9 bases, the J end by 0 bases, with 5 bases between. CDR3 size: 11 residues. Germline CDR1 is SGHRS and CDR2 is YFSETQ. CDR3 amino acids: CATPSTDTQYF. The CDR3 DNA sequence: TGCGCCACCCCGAGCACAGATACGCAGTATTTT.